This T cell receptor beta chain was observed in a study of human T cells and chemical hapten exposure. The overall study: The study patch tested 0.01% DPC on the upper back and read results at 6 days.

There are many counts of this clonotype. The germline gives CDR1 MGHRA, CDR2 YSYEKL. This CDR3 spans 16 amino acids. V shed 0 bases and J 1 base; nucleotides not matched to a gene: 4. Per the authors' pipeline: Sample-level TCR yields exhibited a median of approximately 96,000, with a range of about 23,224 to 700,000. Each CDR3 protein gets one entry after TCRdb re-called the RACE reads with MiXCR. These V and J calls rely on TCRdb rather than the paper's analysis. The sample lists 350,000 to 450,000 distinct CDR3 sequences, 4% to 6% occurring once. Documented time point: pre-sensitization, week 0. Specified treatment: therapeutic diphenylcyclopropenone sensitization with weekly scalp DPC.

V usage is TRBV4-1 and J usage is TRBJ2-3; 7 nucleotides match TRBD2. Here the sequenced sample was whole blood, taken in connection with sensitization to the hapten diphenylcyclopropenone (DPC). The sequence was collected from a woman aged 45-65 years with alopecia areata. Some clones in this sample may be carry-over from other donors' samples. In DNA, the CDR3 is TGCGCCAGCAGCCAAGATCAGGCGGGGGGCACAGATACGCAGTATTTT. Translating it yields CASSQDQAGGTDTQYF.